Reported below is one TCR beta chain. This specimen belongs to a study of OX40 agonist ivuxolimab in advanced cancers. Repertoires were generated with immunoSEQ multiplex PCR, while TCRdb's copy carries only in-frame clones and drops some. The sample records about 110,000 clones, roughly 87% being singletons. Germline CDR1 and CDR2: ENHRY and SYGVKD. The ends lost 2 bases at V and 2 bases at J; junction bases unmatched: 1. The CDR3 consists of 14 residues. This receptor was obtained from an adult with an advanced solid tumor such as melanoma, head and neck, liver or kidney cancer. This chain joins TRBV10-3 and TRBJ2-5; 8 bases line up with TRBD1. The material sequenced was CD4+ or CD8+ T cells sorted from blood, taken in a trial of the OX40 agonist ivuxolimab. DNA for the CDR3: TGTGCCATCAGTGAGGGACAGGGTCAAGAGACCCAGTACTTC. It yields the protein CAISEGQGQETQYF.